This T cell receptor beta chain was captured by sequencing in a study of blood T cell repertoires in COVID-19. Study context: COVID-19 samples, acute and convalescent, were from the United States, Italy and Spain.

Source study methods: The assay estimated nucleated cells by amplifying reference gene primers. The table came from immunoSEQ multiplex PCR; TCRdb's copy has only in-frame clones and leaves some out. Clonal size and the V and J genes are those of that table, whereas D and trimming came from the DNA. The table has approximately 100,000 clones, approximately 82% seen once. Germline CDR1 reads SGDLS; CDR2 reads YYNGEE. V shed 0 bases and J 5 bases; nucleotides not matched to a gene: 6. The CDR3 runs 16 residues. This clonotype originated in a man aged 65 to 79 with acute or convalescent COVID-19. The rearrangement links TRBV9 to TRBJ2-5, with 11 bases identical to TRBD2. The specimen sequenced was peripheral blood. The CDR3 DNA is TGTGCCAGCAGCGTAGGGTTAGCGGGAGGGTCGGAGACCCAGTACTTC. It is translated as CASSVGLAGGSETQYF.